The 13 T cell receptor beta chains in this list originate from one sample, sequenced in a study of blood T cells in healthy people across ages. The use of a sample-barcoded 5' primer and a J-beta primer mix characterized a second PCR of about 6 to 11 cycles. TCRdb independently ran MiXCR on the 5' RACE reads; one entry per CDR3 protein. This repertoire shows some 1.6 million distinct CDR3 sequences, roughly a third found once; its top ten account for roughly 12%. What was sequenced was blood. These TCRs come from a woman in her twenties or thirties in good health.

Turning to this clonotype: With a much larger clone just one base away, this may be a read error. V and J are TRBV20-1 and TRBJ2-3; unclear D gene. CDR3 length: 13 residues. In germline, CDR1 is DFQATT, CDR2 SNEGSKA (reference sequence). CDR3 residues: CSARFPSTDAQYF. The CDR3 coding sequence is TGCAGTGCTAGATTTCCCAGCACAGATGCGCAGTATTTT.

The chain has TRBV6-5 and TRBJ1-1, with TRBD1 matching 8 bases. The V gene's germline CDR1 is MNHEY and CDR2 SVGAGI. Losses at the gene ends were 4 bases for V and 5 bases for J; bases not matched to a gene: 24. The CDR3 is made up of 20 amino acids. The CDR3 reads CASSCPRIQGARGWSTEAFF. As DNA, the CDR3 is TGTGCCAGCAGTTGCCCACGCATCCAGGGGGCGAGGGGGTGGTCGACTGAAGCTTTCTTT.

This clonotype was seen only a few times. This chain joins TRBV29-1 and TRBJ1-5; D gene uncertain. Germline V gene data show CDR1 as SQVTM and CDR2 as ANQGSEA. Trimming left V 4 bases short and J 2 bases short, with 12 bases between. The CDR3 spans 14 residues. CDR3 residues: CSVGEVGGNQPQHF. The CDR3 DNA reads as TGCAGCGTTGGAGAAGTTGGTGGCAATCAGCCCCAGCATTTT.

The chain couples TRBV4-1 to TRBJ2-1; perhaps D is TRBD1 or TRBD2 (6 bases each). Trimming removed 4 bases from V and 0 bases from J, with 16 bases in between. Germline V gene data show CDR1 as MGHRA and CDR2 as YSYEKL. This CDR3 has 17 amino acids. CDR3 bases: TGCGCCAGCAGCCGACTCGGCGGGACAAGCTCCTACAATGAGCAGTTCTTC. It specifies CASSRLGGTSSYNEQFF.

This clonotype was detected many times. The chain joins TRBV10-3 to TRBJ2-3; 11 bases match TRBD2. The CDR3 spans 16 residues. The V gene end was trimmed by 6 bases and the J gene end by 6 bases; junction bases not matched to a gene: 11. Germline loops: CDR1 ENHRY, CDR2 SYGVKD. CDR3 region: CAISAGTSGVADTQYF. The CDR3 DNA follows: TGTGCCATCAGCGCCGGGACTAGCGGAGTGGCGGATACGCAGTATTTT.

This clonotype appeared a few times. The chain carries TRBV6-1 and TRBJ2-5; no clear D. Trimming cost V 7 bases and J 5 bases, with 17 bases left between them. This CDR3 is built from 14 residues. Looked up from germline, CDR1 is MNHNS and CDR2 is SASEGT. Here the CDR3 DNA reads TGTGCCAGCACCCTAGGAGAGTCCCCCGAGACCCAGTACTTC. Its translation: CASTLGESPETQYF.

V is TRBV12-3 or TRBV12-4 and J is TRBJ2-7; a possible D gene is TRBD2 (6 bases). The CDR3 spans 13 residues. Trimming stripped 3 bases from V and 6 bases from J, with 12 bases between. CDR3 DNA: TGTGCCAGCAGTTTCGAGGGGACTGGCGAGCAGTACTTC. Translated: CASSFEGTGEQYF.

This sequence joins TRBV6-1 and TRBJ1-1, with D maybe TRBD1 (6 bases). Germline lookup yields CDR1 MNHNS and CDR2 SASEGT. The CDR3 is made up of 13 amino acids. V was cut by 7 bases and J by 6 bases, with 15 bases left in between. The CDR3 DNA reads TGTGCCAGCACCGAGGGGGGGGTTGCTGAAGCTTTCTTT. Protein product: CASTEGGVAEAFF.

The rearrangement uses TRBV2 and TRBJ2-1; 8 bases fit TRBD2. The trim removed 0 bases at V and 2 bases at J, leaving 3 bases unmatched. In germline, CDR1 is SNHLY, CDR2 FYNNEI. This CDR3 has 16 residues. In nucleotides, the CDR3 is TGTGCCAGCAGTGAAGCGAGGGGACTAGCCTACAATGAGCAGTTCTTC. It yields the protein CASSEARGLAYNEQFF.

The V gene is TRBV6-1, the J gene TRBJ2-3; 7 bases match TRBD1. J gave up 1 base and V 6 bases, and 7 bases lay outside the gene matches. The CDR3 sequence is 15 residues long. The germline CDR1 and CDR2 sequences are MNHNS and SASEGT. The CDR3: CASSARQGRTDTQYF. The CDR3 DNA reads TGTGCCAGCAGCGCCCGACAGGGACGCACAGATACGCAGTATTTT.

The J gene is TRBJ2-2, the V gene TRBV12-3 or TRBV12-4; 10 nucleotides align to TRBD2. The CDR3 contains 16 residues. The J segment lost 7 bases and the V segment lost 4 bases, leaving 9 bases of the junction unmatched. For the CDR3, the DNA is TGTGCCAGCAGTTCCTTCGGGACTAGCGTTAGCGGGGAGCTGTTTTTT. Translation: CASSSFGTSVSGELFF.

A few counts support this clonotype. The chain recombines TRBV27 with TRBJ2-6; possible D gene TRBD1, 6 bases. V was trimmed by 5 bases and J by 4 bases, leaving 15 bases between them. Per germline, CDR1 MNHEY and CDR2 SMNVEV (reference sequence). This CDR3 has 16 residues. The CDR3 region has the DNA TGTGCCAGCAGTCTTATTGGGGGCCCAGGGGCCAACGTCCTGACTTTC. It translates to CASSLIGGPGANVLTF.

The chain has TRBV7-7 and TRBJ2-5; 9 bases are shared with TRBD2. The germline V gene encodes CDR1 SSHAT and CDR2 FNYEAQ (reference sequence). Unmatched junction bases numbered 7, after V lost 6 bases and J lost 5 bases. The CDR3 has 14 residues. In nucleotides, the CDR3 is TGTGCCAGCAGTACTGGACTAGCGTGGGAGACCCAGTACTTC. Amino acid sequence: CASSTGLAWETQYF. Variable domain in full (rest from reference TRBV7-7 and TRBJ2-5): GAGVSQSPRYKVTKRGQDVTLRCDPISSHATLYWYQQALGQGPEFLTYFNYEAQPDKSGLPSDRFSAERPEGSISTLTIQRTEQRDSAMYRCASSTGLAWETQYFGPGTRLLVL.